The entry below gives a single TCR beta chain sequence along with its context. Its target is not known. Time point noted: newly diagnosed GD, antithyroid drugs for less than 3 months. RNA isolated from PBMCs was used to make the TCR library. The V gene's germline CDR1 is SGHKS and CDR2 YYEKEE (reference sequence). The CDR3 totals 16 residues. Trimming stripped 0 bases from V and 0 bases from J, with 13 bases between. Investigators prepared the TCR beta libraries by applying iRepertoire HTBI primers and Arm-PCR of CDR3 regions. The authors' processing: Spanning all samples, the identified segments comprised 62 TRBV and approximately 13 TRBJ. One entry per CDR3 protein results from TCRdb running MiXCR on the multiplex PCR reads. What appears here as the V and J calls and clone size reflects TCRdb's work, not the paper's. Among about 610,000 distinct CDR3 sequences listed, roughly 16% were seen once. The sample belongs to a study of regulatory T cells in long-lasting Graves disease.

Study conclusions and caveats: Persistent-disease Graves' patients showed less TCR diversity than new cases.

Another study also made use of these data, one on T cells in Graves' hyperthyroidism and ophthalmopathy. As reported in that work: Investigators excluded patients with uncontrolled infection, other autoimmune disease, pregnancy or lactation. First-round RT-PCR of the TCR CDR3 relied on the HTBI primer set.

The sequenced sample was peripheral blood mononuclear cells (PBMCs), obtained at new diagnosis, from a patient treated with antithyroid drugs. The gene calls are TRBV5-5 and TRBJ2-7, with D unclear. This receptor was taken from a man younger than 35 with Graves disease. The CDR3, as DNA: TGTGCCAGCAGCTTGGTTTCAGGCAGAGACTCCTACGAGCAGTACTTC. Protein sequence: CASSLVSGRDSYEQYF.